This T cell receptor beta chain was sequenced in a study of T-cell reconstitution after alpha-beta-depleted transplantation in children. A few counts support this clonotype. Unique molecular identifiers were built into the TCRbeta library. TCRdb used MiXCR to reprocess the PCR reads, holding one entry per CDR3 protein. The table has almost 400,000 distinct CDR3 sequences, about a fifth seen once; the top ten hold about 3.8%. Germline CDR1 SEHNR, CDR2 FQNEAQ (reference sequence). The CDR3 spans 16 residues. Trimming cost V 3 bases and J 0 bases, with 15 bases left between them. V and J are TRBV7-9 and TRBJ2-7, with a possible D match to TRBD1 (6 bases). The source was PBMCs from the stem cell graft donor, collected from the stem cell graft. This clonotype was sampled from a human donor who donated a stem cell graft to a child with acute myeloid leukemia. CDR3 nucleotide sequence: TGTGCCAGCAGCTTCCCCTTGACAGGATCCTCCTACGAGCAGTACTTC. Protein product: CASSFPLTGSSYEQYF.